The 6 T cell receptor beta chains below were found in one sample sequenced in a study of vaccination effects on CD4 cells after COVID-19. The data were produced by immunoSEQ multiplex PCR, yet TCRdb's version contains in-frame clones alone and is incomplete. The data contain about 80,000 clones, roughly 73% of them singletons. These TCRs are of unknown antigen specificity. Prior to sequencing, the ViraFEST assay stimulated PBMC with viral peptide pools, which expanded the antigen-specific CD4+ T cells. Following culture for roughly 10 days, CD4+ T cells were isolated. Each person got two doses of an mRNA SARS-CoV-2 vaccine, BNT162b2 or mRNA-1273. The material was CD4+ T cells from PBMCs cultured with HCoV-OC43 spike peptides, obtained after COVID-19 vaccination. The sample's subset: HCoV-OC43 spike overlapping peptide pool stimulation. The receptors originated from a human donor who received a COVID-19 vaccine.

The rearrangement uses TRBV6-6 and TRBJ2-6; TRBD1 might be the D (5 bases). Deletions cut 10 bases from V and 1 base from J, with 11 bases between. This CDR3 contains 14 residues. CDR1 is MNHNY and CDR2 is SVGAGI in the germline V gene (reference sequence). In nucleotides, the CDR3 is TGTGCCACAAGGGGCGGATCTGGGGCCAACGTCCTGACTTTC. Protein sequence: CATRGGSGANVLTF.

The chain joins TRBV3-1 (or the pseudogene TRBV3-2) to TRBJ2-1; 7 positions match TRBD2. Germline CDR1 reads LGHDT; CDR2 reads YNNKEL (reference sequence). This CDR3 contains 12 residues. Unmatched junction bases numbered 0, after V lost 4 bases and J lost 6 bases. The CDR3 sequence: CASSRTSNEQFF. CDR3 DNA: TGTGCCAGCAGCCGGACTAGCAATGAGCAGTTCTTC.

V and J are TRBV28 and TRBJ2-5, with 10 bases lining up with TRBD2. V was pared by 4 bases and J by 4 bases, with 6 bases of the junction left unmatched. CDR1 is MDHEN and CDR2 is SYDVKM in the germline V gene. This CDR3 has 15 residues. Here the CDR3 DNA reads TGTGCCAGCAGTTCGCCTAGCGGGGGAGGAGAGACCCAGTACTTC. The encoded protein is CASSSPSGGGETQYF.

The CDR3 protein is CASSGDSSEAFF. The CDR3, as DNA: TGTGCCAGCAGTGGGGACAGTAGTGAAGCTTTCTTT. The V call is TRBV2, the J call TRBJ1-1; the match to TRBD1 covers 7 bases. CDR3 length: 12 amino acids. V dropped 4 bases and J dropped 7; count of bases not matched to a gene: 3. Germline V gives CDR1 SNHLY, CDR2 FYNNEI.

This chain uses TRBV6-5 with TRBJ1-2; a weak D match, TRBD1 (6 bases). V was shortened by 6 bases and J by 7 bases, with 18 bases between the two germline ends. CDR3 length: 14 amino acids. Germline V gene sequence: CDR1 MNHEY, CDR2 SVGAGI. The CDR3 is CASSITGLEGGYTF. In DNA form, the CDR3 reads TGTGCCAGCAGCATCACAGGGTTGGAAGGTGGCTACACCTTC.

The rearrangement links TRBV10-1 to TRBJ2-3; D perhaps matches TRBD2 (6 bases). Trimming pared 6 bases from V and 0 bases from J, leaving 10 bases between. The CDR3 is 14 amino acids. CDR1 is WNHNN and CDR2 is SYGVQD in the germline V gene (reference sequence). CDR3 protein: CASSTGTSTDTQYF. The CDR3, as DNA: TGCGCCAGCAGCACCGGGACTAGCACAGATACGCAGTATTTT.